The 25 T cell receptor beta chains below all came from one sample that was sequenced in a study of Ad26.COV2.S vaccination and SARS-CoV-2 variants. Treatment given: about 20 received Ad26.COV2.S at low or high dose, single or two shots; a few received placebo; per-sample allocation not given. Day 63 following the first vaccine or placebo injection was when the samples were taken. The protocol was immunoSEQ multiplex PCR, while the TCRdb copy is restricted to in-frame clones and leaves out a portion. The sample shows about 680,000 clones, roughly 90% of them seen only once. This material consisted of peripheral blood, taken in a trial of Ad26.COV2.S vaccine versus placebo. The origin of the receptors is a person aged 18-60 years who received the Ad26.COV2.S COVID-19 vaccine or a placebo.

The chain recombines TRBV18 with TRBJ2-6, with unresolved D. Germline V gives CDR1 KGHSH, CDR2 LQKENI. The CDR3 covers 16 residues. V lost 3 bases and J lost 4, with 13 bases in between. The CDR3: CASSPSEQSGANVLTF. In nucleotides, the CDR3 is TGTGCCAGCTCACCGTCCGAGCAGTCCGGGGCCAACGTCCTGACTTTC.

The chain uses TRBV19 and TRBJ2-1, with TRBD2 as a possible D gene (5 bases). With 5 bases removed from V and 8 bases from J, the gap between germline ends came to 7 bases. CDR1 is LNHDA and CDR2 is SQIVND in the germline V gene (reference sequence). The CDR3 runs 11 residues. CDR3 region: CASSRGHEQFF. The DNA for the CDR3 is TGTGCCAGTAGTCGAGGGCATGAGCAGTTCTTC. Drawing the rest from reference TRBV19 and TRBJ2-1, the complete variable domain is DGGITQSPKYLFRKEGQNVTLSCEQNLNHDAMYWYRQDPGQGLRLIYYSQIVNDFQKGDIAEGYSVSREKKESFPLTVTSAQKNPTAFYLCASSRGHEQFFGPGTRLTVL.

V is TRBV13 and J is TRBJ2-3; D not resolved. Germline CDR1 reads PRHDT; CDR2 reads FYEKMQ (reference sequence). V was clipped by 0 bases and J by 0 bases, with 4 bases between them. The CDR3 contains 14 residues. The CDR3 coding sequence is TGTGCCAGCAGCTTAGGGCGGAGCACAGATACGCAGTATTTT. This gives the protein CASSLGRSTDTQYF.

CDR3 in DNA: TGTGCCAGCAGCCAAGTATCCCCCTATGGCTACACCTTC. Its translation is CASSQVSPYGYTF. This chain uses TRBV4-2 with TRBJ1-2; D call uncertain. The CDR3 covers 13 residues. Germline V gene sequence: CDR1 LGHNA, CDR2 YNFKEQ. The V end was cut by 1 base, the J end by 4 bases, with 7 bases between.

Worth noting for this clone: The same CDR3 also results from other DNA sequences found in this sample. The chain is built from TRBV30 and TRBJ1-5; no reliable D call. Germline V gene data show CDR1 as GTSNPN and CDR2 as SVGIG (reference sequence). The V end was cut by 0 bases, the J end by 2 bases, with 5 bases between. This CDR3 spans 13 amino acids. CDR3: CAWSVRGNQPQHF. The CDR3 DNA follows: TGTGCCTGGAGTGTTCGCGGCAATCAGCCCCAGCATTTT.

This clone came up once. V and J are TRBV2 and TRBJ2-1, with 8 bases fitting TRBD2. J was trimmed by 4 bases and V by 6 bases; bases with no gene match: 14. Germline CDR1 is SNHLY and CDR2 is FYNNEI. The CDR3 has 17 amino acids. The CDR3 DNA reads TGTGCCAGCAGCGATCCAATCCTAGCGGGTGTGTACAATGAGCAGTTCTTC. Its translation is CASSDPILAGVYNEQFF.

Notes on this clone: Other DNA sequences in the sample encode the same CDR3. CDR3 sequence: CASSGNNSPLHF. CDR3 DNA sequence: TGTGCCAGCTCGGGGAATAATTCACCCCTCCACTTT. The V and J genes are TRBV2 and TRBJ1-6, with D unresolved. Looked up from germline, CDR1 is SNHLY and CDR2 is FYNNEI. Trimming pared 8 bases from V and 5 bases from J, leaving 7 bases between. The CDR3 runs 12 residues.

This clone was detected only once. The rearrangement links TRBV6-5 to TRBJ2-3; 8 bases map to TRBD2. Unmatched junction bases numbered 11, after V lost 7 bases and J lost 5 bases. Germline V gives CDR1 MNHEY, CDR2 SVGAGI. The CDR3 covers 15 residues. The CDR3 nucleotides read TGTGCCAGCACCGACCGGGGGGGGCCCGGAGATACGCAGTATTTT. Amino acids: CASTDRGGPGDTQYF.

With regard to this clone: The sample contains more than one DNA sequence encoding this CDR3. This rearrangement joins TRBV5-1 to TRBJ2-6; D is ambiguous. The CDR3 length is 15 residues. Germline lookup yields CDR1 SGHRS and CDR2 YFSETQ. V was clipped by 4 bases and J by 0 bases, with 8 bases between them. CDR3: CASSLESSGANVLTF. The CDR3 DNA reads TGCGCCAGCAGCCTGGAGTCCTCTGGGGCCAACGTCCTGACTTTC.

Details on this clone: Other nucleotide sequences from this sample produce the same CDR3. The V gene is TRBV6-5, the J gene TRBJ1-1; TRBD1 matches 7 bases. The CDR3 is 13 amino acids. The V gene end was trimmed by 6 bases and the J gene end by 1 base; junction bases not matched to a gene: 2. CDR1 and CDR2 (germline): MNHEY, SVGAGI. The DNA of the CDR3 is TGTGCCAGCAGGAGGACAGGGAACACTGAAGCTTTCTTT. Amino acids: CASRRTGNTEAFF.

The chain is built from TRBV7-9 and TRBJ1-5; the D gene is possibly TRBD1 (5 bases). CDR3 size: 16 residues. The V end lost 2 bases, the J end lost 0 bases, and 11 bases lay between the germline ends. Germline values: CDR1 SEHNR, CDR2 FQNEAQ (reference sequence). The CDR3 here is CASSLIRDDSNQPQHF. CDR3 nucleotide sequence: TGTGCCAGCAGCTTAATCAGGGATGATAGCAATCAGCCCCAGCATTTT.

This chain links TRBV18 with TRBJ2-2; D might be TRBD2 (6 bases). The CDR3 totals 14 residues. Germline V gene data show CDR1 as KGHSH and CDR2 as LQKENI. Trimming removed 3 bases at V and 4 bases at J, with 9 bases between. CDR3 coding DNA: TGTGCCAGCTCACCGGGCGGGACCACCGGGGAGCTGTTTTTT. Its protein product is CASSPGGTTGELFF.

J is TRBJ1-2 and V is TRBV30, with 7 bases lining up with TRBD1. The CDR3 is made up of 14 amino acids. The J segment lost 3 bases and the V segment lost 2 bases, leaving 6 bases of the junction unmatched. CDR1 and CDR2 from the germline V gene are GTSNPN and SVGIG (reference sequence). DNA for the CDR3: TGTGCCTGGAGTTCGACAGGGCGTCACTATGGCTACACCTTC. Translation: CAWSSTGRHYGYTF.

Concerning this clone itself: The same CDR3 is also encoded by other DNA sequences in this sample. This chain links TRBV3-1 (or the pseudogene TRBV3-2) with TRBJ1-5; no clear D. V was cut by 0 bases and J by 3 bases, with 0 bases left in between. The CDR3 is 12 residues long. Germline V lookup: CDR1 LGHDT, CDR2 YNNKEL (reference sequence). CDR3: CASSQDNQPQHF. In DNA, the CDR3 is TGTGCCAGCAGCCAAGACAATCAGCCCCAGCATTTT.

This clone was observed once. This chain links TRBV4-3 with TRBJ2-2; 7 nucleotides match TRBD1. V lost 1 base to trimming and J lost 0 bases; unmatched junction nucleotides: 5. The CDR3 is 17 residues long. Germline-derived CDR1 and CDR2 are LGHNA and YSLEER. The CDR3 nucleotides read TGCGCCAGCAGCCAAGGTCAGGGGGAAGCGAACACCGGGGAGCTGTTTTTT. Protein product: CASSQGQGEANTGELFF.

As DNA, the CDR3 is TGTGCCAGCAGTTTATCTGACAGGGCGGATGGCTACACCTTC. It is translated as CASSLSDRADGYTF. This chain joins TRBV27 and TRBJ1-2, with TRBD1 matching over 7 bases. This CDR3 spans 14 amino acids. The J segment lost 6 bases and the V segment lost 0 bases, leaving 4 bases of the junction unmatched. CDR1 and CDR2 from the germline V gene are MNHEY and SMNVEV (reference sequence).

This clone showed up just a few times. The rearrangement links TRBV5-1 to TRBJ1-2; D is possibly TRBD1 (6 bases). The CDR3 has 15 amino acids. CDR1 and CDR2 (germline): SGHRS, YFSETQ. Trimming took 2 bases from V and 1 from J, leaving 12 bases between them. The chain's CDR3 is CASSFGGTINYGYTF. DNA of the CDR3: TGCGCCAGCAGCTTTGGCGGGACAATTAACTATGGCTACACCTTC.

CDR3 DNA sequence: TGTGCCAGCAGCCATAGCGACAGGCCGAACACCGGGGAGCTGTTTTTT. Its translation: CASSHSDRPNTGELFF. The J gene is TRBJ2-2, the V gene TRBV3-1 (or the pseudogene TRBV3-2); D may be TRBD1 (6 bases). Germline-derived CDR1 and CDR2 are LGHDT and YNNKEL (reference sequence). This CDR3 region has 16 residues. Deletions cut 3 bases from V and 0 bases from J, with 11 bases between.

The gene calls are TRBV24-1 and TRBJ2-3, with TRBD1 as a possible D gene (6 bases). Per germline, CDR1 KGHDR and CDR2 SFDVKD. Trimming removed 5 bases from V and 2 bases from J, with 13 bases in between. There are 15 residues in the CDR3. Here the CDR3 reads CATSVPGHSTDTQYF. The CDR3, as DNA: TGTGCCACCAGTGTCCCGGGACACTCCACAGATACGCAGTATTTT.

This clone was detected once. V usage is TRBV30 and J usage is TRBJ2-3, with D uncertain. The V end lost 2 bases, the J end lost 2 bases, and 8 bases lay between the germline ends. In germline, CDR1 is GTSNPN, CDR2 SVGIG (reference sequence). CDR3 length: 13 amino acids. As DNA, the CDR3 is TGTGCCTGGAGTTGGCAGACCACAGATACGCAGTATTTT. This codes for CAWSWQTTDTQYF.

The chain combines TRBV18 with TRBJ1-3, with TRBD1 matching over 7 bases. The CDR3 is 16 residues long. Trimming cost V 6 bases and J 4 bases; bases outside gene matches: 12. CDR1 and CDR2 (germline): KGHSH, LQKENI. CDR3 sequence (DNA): TGTGCCAGCTCGATGAATCGACAGGGCGTGGGAAACACCATATATTTT. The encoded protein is CASSMNRQGVGNTIYF.

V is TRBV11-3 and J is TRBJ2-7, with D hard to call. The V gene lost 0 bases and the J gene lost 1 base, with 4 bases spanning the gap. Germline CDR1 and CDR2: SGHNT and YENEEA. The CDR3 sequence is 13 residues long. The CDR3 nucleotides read TGTGCCAGCAGCTTAGACGGGTCCTACGAGCAGTACTTC. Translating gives CASSLDGSYEQYF.

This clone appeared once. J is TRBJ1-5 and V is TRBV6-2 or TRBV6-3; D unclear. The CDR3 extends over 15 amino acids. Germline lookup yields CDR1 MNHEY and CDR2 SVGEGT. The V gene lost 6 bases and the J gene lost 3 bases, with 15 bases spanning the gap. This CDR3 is CASSPHRVNNQPQHF. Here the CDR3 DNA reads TGTGCCAGCAGCCCCCACCGTGTGAACAATCAGCCCCAGCATTTT.

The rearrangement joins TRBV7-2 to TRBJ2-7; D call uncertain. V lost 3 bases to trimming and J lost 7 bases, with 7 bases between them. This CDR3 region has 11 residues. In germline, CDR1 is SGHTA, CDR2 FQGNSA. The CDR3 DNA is TGTGCCAGCAGCTTTTATTGGGAGCAGTACTTC. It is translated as CASSFYWEQYF. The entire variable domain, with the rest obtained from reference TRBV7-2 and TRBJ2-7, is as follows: GAGVSQSPSNKVTEKGKDVELRCDPISGHTALYWYRQSLGQGLEFLIYFQGNSAPDKSGLPSDRFSAERTGGSVSTLTIQRTQQEDSAVYLCASSFYWEQYFGPGTRLTVT.

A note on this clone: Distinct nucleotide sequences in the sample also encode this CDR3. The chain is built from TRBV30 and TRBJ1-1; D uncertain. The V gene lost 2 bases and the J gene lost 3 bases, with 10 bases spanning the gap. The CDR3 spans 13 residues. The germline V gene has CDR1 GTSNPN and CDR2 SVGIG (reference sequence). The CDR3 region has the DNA TGTGCCTGGAGTCTGGGTGGGGACACTGAAGCTTTCTTT. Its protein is CAWSLGGDTEAFF.